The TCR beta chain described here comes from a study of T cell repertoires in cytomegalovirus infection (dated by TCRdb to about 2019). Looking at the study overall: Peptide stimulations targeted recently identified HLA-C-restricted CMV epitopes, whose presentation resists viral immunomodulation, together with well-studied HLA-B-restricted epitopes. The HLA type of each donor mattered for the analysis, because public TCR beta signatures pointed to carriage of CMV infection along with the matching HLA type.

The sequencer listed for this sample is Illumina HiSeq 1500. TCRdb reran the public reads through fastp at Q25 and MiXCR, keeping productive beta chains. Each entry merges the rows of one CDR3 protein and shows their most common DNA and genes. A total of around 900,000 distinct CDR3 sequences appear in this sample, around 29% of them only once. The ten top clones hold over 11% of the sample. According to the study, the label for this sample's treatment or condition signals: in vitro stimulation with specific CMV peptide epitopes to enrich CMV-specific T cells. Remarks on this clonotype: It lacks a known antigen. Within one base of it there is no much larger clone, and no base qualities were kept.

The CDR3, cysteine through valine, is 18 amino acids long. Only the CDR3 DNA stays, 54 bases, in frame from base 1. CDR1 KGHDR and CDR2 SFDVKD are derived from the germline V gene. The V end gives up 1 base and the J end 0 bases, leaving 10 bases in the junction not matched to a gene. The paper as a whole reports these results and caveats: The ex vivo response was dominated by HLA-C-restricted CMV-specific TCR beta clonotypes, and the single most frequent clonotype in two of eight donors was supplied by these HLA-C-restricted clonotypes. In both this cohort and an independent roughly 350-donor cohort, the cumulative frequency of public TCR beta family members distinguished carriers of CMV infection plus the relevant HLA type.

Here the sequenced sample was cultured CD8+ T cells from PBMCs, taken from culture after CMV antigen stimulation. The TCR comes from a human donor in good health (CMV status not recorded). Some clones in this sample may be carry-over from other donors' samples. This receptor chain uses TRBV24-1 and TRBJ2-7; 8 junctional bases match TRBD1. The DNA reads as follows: TGTGCCACCAGTGATTTTGTGAGCGACAGGGGTCTCTCCTACGAGCAGTACGTC. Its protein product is CATSDFVSDRGLSYEQYV.